The 24 T cell receptor beta chains given below trace back to one sample, sequenced in a study of cytomegalovirus exposure and HLA in healthy donors. The repertoire was sequenced with immunoSEQ multiplex PCR; TCRdb's copy has only in-frame clones and lacks some. This sample has some 120,000 clones, with around nine tenths found just once. Sequencing was carried out using PBMCs. These receptors were collected from a young man in good health and CMV-seronegative.

The rearrangement joins TRBV6-6 to TRBJ2-1; D is perhaps TRBD2 (5 bases). From germline, CDR1 is MNHNY and CDR2 SVGAGI (reference sequence). V lost 4 bases, J lost 10 bases, and 11 bases lay in between. The CDR3 is 12 residues long. The CDR3 sequence is CASSFGSGEQFF. CDR3 coding DNA: TGTGCCAGCAGTTTTGGGTCGGGGGAGCAGTTCTTC.

V usage is TRBV2 and J usage is TRBJ1-6; D unclear. Per germline, CDR1 SNHLY and CDR2 FYNNEI. The V gene lost 2 bases and the J gene lost 7 bases, with 6 bases spanning the gap. The CDR3 has 13 residues. Here the CDR3 DNA reads TGTGCCAGCAGTGAATCCCAAAATTCACCCCTCCACTTT. Its protein is CASSESQNSPLHF.

This sequence joins TRBV7-2 and TRBJ2-5, with D possibly being TRBD2 (5 bases). Looked up from germline, CDR1 is SGHTA and CDR2 is FQGNSA. The CDR3 totals 15 residues. Trimming took off 1 base at V and 4 bases at J, with 13 bases between the two ends. The DNA for the CDR3 is TGTGCCAGCAGCTTAGGAGGTATCACTAGAGAGACCCAGTACTTC. It specifies CASSLGGITRETQYF.

The chain has TRBV27 and TRBJ1-1; D gene unclear. Trimming stripped 7 bases from V and 1 base from J, with 25 bases between. CDR1 is MNHEY, CDR2 SMNVEV, per germline (reference sequence). The CDR3 has 18 amino acids. The CDR3 here is CASTFRLSRGWANTEAFF. CDR3 DNA sequence: TGTGCCAGCACCTTTAGGTTGAGTCGGGGATGGGCGAACACTGAAGCTTTCTTT.

CDR3 in amino acids: CASSFNDKQYF. The CDR3 nucleotides are TGCGCCAGCAGCTTTAACGACAAGCAGTACTTC. J is TRBJ2-7 and V is TRBV5-1; D unclear. The V and J ends lost 2 bases and 8 bases respectively, with 8 bases between them. The CDR3 contains 11 residues. CDR1 and CDR2 from the germline V gene are SGHRS and YFSETQ.

V is TRBV4-1 and J is TRBJ2-3, with 9 bases fitting TRBD2. The CDR3 totals 20 residues. Germline V gives CDR1 MGHRA, CDR2 YSYEKL. Unmatched junction bases numbered 19, after V lost 6 bases and J lost 0 bases. CDR3 sequence (DNA): TGCGCCAGCAGACCATCACGGCTAGCGGGATTCGCGCTCAGCACAGATACGCAGTATTTT. Translation gives CASRPSRLAGFALSTDTQYF.

This clone has more than one count but fewer than ten. V usage is TRBV7-2 and J usage is TRBJ2-7, with 7 positions matching TRBD2. J lost 3 bases, V lost 2 bases, and 7 bases had no gene match. The CDR3 covers 15 residues. Germline CDR1 is SGHTA and CDR2 is FQGNSA. CDR3 loop: CASSLSAGELYEQYF. CDR3 DNA sequence: TGTGCCAGCAGCTTATCTGCGGGAGAGCTCTACGAGCAGTACTTC. Full variable domain (remainder filled in from reference TRBV7-2 and TRBJ2-7): GAGVSQSPSNKVTEKGKDVELRCDPISGHTALYWYRQSLGQGLEFLIYFQGNSAPDKSGLPSDRFSAERTGGSVSTLTIQRTQQEDSAVYLCASSLSAGELYEQYFGPGTRLTVT.

The J gene is TRBJ1-1, the V gene TRBV13, with unresolved D. The CDR3 length is 12 residues. Germline V gene lookup returns CDR1 PRHDT and CDR2 FYEKMQ (reference sequence). Between the trimmed V and J ends, which lost 0 bases and 7 bases, there was a span of 6 bases. The CDR3 sequence: CASSLGAGEAFF. For the CDR3, the DNA is TGTGCCAGCAGCTTAGGCGCCGGTGAAGCTTTCTTT.

This clone was counted between two and nine times. The V and J genes are TRBV29-1 and TRBJ2-2; 9 bases are a match to TRBD1. Germline V lookup: CDR1 SQVTM, CDR2 ANQGSEA. The CDR3 sequence is 14 residues long. V was pared by 5 bases and J by 7 bases, with 8 bases of the junction left unmatched. The CDR3 spells CSVLRDREIGELFF. CDR3 nucleotides: TGCAGCGTTTTACGGGACAGGGAGATCGGGGAGCTGTTTTTT.

The rearrangement joins TRBV14 to TRBJ2-3; tentative D call: TRBD2 (5 bases). V was shortened by 4 bases and J by 1 base, with 12 bases between the two germline ends. The germline V gene has CDR1 SGHDN and CDR2 FVKESK. The CDR3 is made up of 15 amino acids. The CDR3: CASSRSGLGTDTQYF. CDR3 DNA sequence: TGTGCCAGCAGCCGAAGCGGCTTAGGCACAGATACGCAGTATTTT.

This clone was detected only once. The chain couples TRBV5-1 to TRBJ2-5; D perhaps matches TRBD2 (6 bases). The CDR3 is 14 residues long. V lost 0 bases and J 5 bases, leaving 11 bases between the germline ends. The germline V gene has CDR1 SGHRS and CDR2 YFSETQ. The CDR3 bases are TGCGCCAGCAGCTTGGGTCAGGGAGGTGAGACCCAGTACTTC. This translates into CASSLGQGGETQYF.

V gene TRBV5-6 combines with J gene TRBJ2-5; 16 nucleotides match TRBD2. Germline CDR1 is SGHDT and CDR2 is YYEEEE. The CDR3 is made up of 16 amino acids. The V segment lost 6 bases and the J segment 4 bases; nucleotides outside the gene matches: 6. The CDR3 DNA reads as TGTGCCAGCACCGGGACTAGCGGGAGGGCGGGAGAGACCCAGTACTTC. Protein product: CASTGTSGRAGETQYF.

This rearrangement joins TRBV6-6 to TRBJ2-5; perhaps TRBD2 as D (5 bases). From germline, CDR1 is MNHNY and CDR2 SVGAGI (reference sequence). V lost 2 bases and J lost 7, with 11 bases in between. This CDR3 spans 13 amino acids. DNA of the CDR3: TGTGCCAGCAGTTACGTGGGAGAATTGACCCAGTACTTC. It is translated as CASSYVGELTQYF.

The gene calls are TRBV7-9 and TRBJ2-7, with 7 bases that match TRBD1. CDR3 size: 14 residues. Trimming cost V 5 bases and J 2 bases; bases outside gene matches: 6. Per the germline V gene, CDR1 is SEHNR and CDR2 is FQNEAQ (reference sequence). CDR3 loop: CASSRDSETYEQYF. The CDR3 region has the DNA TGTGCCAGCAGCCGGGACAGCGAGACCTACGAGCAGTACTTC.

This chain connects TRBV5-1 to TRBJ2-7, with a weak D call TRBD1 (5 bases). V was clipped by 0 bases and J by 3 bases, with 10 bases between them. The germline V gene encodes CDR1 SGHRS and CDR2 YFSETQ. This CDR3 has 14 residues. DNA for the CDR3: TGCGCCAGCAGCTTGGAGGTACAGGTCTACGAGCAGTACTTC. Encoded protein: CASSLEVQVYEQYF.

The V call is TRBV14, the J call TRBJ2-3, with TRBD1 as a possible D gene (6 bases). The CDR3 runs to 16 residues. Germline CDR1 and CDR2: SGHDN and FVKESK. V was shortened by 2 bases and J by 4 bases, with 16 bases between the two germline ends. CDR3 nucleotide sequence: TGTGCCAGCAGCCAATTATTGCTCTCAGGGGCAGATACGCAGTATTTT. Its protein product is CASSQLLLSGADTQYF.

CDR3 in DNA: TGCGCCAGCAGCCTCCCCTCTGGGGCCAACGTCCTGACTTTC. Amino acid sequence: CASSLPSGANVLTF. V and J are TRBV5-1 and TRBJ2-6; D gene ambiguous. Germline lookup yields CDR1 SGHRS and CDR2 YFSETQ. This CDR3 has 14 amino acids. Trimming pared 4 bases from V and 0 bases from J, leaving 5 bases between.

This clone was counted once. The chain carries TRBV19 and TRBJ2-7; 7 nucleotides agree with TRBD2. V shed 3 bases, J shed 0 bases, and the junction held 8 bases outside the gene matches. This CDR3 comprises 16 residues. Germline CDR1 reads LNHDA; CDR2 reads SQIVND (reference sequence). CDR3 DNA sequence: TGTGCCAGTAGTATGACGCTAGCGGTAAGCTCCTACGAGCAGTACTTC. Its translation is CASSMTLAVSSYEQYF.

The chain is built from TRBV4-1 and TRBJ2-1; D possibly corresponds to TRBD2 (6 bases). The CDR3 runs to 15 residues. With 2 bases removed from V and 3 bases from J, the gap between germline ends came to 11 bases. Germline V lookup: CDR1 MGHRA, CDR2 YSYEKL. The CDR3 sequence: CASSQKEDYYNEQFF. The CDR3 nucleotides read TGCGCCAGCAGCCAAAAGGAGGACTACTACAATGAGCAGTTCTTC.

This chain joins TRBV30 and TRBJ2-1; tentative D call: TRBD2 (5 bases). The CDR3 runs to 15 residues. In germline, CDR1 is GTSNPN, CDR2 SVGIG (reference sequence). With 0 bases removed from V and 4 bases from J, the gap between germline ends came to 13 bases. The CDR3 DNA follows: TGTGCCTGGAGTGTAGGTAGCGCCTTATACAATGAGCAGTTCTTC. It specifies CAWSVGSALYNEQFF.

The chain joins TRBV11-3 to TRBJ2-7; TRBD2 aligns across 13 bases. Germline loops: CDR1 SGHNT, CDR2 YENEEA. Germline trimming cut 5 bases from V and 3 bases from J; bases unmatched to any gene: 4. CDR3 size: 15 residues. Here the CDR3 reads CASSQGLAGIYEQYF. In nucleotides, the CDR3 is TGTGCCAGCAGCCAGGGACTAGCGGGGATCTACGAGCAGTACTTC.

This chain uses TRBV5-1 with TRBJ2-1; maybe TRBD2 (6 bases). V was shortened by 7 bases and J by 8 bases, with 19 bases between the two germline ends. This CDR3 contains 14 residues. Germline V gene lookup returns CDR1 SGHRS and CDR2 YFSETQ. As DNA, the CDR3 is TGCGCCAGCCGCAATACGGGACTTTACGATGAGCAGTTCTTC. This gives the protein CASRNTGLYDEQFF.

The rearrangement links TRBV2 to TRBJ2-7, with 8 bases fitting TRBD1. Trimming cost V 7 bases and J 2 bases; bases outside gene matches: 10. The CDR3 sequence is 15 residues long. Germline V CDR1 and CDR2: SNHLY, FYNNEI. The CDR3 DNA is TGTGCCAGCATCCTGGACAGGGCGGCCCCCTACGAGCAGTACTTC. Protein: CASILDRAAPYEQYF.

The chain recombines TRBV6-5 with TRBJ1-1; D ambiguous. Trimming removed 5 bases from V and 1 base from J, with 11 bases in between. Germline-derived CDR1 and CDR2 are MNHEY and SVGAGI. CDR3 size: 14 residues. The CDR3 region has the DNA TGTGCCAGCAGTCCCGCCGGGAGGAACACTGAAGCTTTCTTT. As protein: CASSPAGRNTEAFF.